The 3 T cell receptor beta chains in this list originate from one sample, sequenced in a study of cytomegalovirus exposure and HLA in healthy donors (dated by TCRdb to 2015 to 2018). Receptors were amplified or captured by the immunoSEQ multiplex PCR assay. TCRdb stores this immuneACCESS table with in-frame sequences only. Part of the clones is absent; in the studies checked, under half of the shortfall reflects unresolved V genes, and no reason is known for the rest. The sample table holds 140,000 to 150,000 clones, of which about 91% were seen once. 4.5% to 5.5% of the sample is taken by the ten largest. The sequenced sample consisted of PBMCs. The receptors were gathered from a man younger than 30 in good health and CMV-seropositive.

The chain recombines TRBV4-2 with TRBJ2-7; perhaps TRBD2 as D (6 bases). V was trimmed by 4 bases and J by 2 bases, leaving 18 bases between them. From germline, CDR1 is LGHNA and CDR2 YNFKEQ. The CDR3 spans 16 residues. The CDR3 reads CASSPQNKGGTYEQYF. The DNA of the CDR3 is TGTGCCAGCAGCCCCCAGAACAAGGGAGGCACCTACGAGCAGTACTTC.

In its sample, this clone was seen a few times. The chain carries TRBV6-1 and TRBJ2-7; D remains unclear. Germline CDR1 and CDR2: MNHNS and SASEGT. The length of the CDR3 is 13 residues. V was pared by 4 bases and J by 0 bases, with 7 bases between. The CDR3 DNA reads TGTGCCAGCAGTGTACATCTCTCCTACGAGCAGTACTTC. Protein sequence: CASSVHLSYEQYF.

The rearrangement uses TRBV6-5 and TRBJ1-5, with TRBD1 matching over 9 bases. Germline V gene lookup returns CDR1 MNHEY and CDR2 SVGAGI. The V segment lost 4 bases and the J segment 3 bases; nucleotides outside the gene matches: 7. This CDR3 is built from 16 residues. The CDR3 reads CASSSLGQGNNQPQHF. The CDR3 DNA follows: TGTGCCAGCAGTTCGTTGGGACAGGGTAACAATCAGCCCCAGCATTTT.